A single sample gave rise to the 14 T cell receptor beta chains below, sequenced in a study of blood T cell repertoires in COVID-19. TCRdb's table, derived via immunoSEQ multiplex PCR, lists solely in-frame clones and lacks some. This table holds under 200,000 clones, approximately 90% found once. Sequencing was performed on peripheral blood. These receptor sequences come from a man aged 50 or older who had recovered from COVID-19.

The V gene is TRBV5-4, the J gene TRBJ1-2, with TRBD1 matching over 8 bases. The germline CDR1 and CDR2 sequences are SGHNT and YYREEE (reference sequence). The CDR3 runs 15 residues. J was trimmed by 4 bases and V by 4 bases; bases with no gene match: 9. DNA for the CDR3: TGTGCCAGCAGCGTCTCAGGGGGCCGTAGCTATGGCTACACCTTC. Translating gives CASSVSGGRSYGYTF.

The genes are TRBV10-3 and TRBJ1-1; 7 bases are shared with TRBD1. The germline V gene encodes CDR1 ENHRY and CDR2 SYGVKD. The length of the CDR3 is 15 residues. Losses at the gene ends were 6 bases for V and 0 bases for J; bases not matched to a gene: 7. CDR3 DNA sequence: TGTGCCATCAGCGGGGACAGCGCGATGAACACTGAAGCTTTCTTT. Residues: CAISGDSAMNTEAFF.

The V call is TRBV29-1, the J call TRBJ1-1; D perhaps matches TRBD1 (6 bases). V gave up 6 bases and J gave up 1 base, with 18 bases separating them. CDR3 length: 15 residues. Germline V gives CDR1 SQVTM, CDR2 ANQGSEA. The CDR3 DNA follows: TGCAGCGTCCAACTTCGGACAGAGGCGAACACTGAAGCTTTCTTT. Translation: CSVQLRTEANTEAFF.

The DNA of the CDR3 is TGTGCCTGGACCTACTCCTATAATTCACCCCTCCACTTT. It is translated as CAWTYSYNSPLHF. The chain combines TRBV30 with TRBJ1-6; D unclear. This CDR3 has 13 residues. The germline V and J ends were trimmed by 4 bases and 0 bases, with 4 bases remaining between them. CDR1 and CDR2 from the germline V gene are GTSNPN and SVGIG (reference sequence).

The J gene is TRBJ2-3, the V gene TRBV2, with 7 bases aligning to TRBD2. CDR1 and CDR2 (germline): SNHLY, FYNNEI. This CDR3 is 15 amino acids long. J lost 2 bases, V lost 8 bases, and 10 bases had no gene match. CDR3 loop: CASGGRVAVTDTQYF. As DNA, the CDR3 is TGTGCCAGCGGGGGGAGGGTAGCAGTCACAGATACGCAGTATTTT.

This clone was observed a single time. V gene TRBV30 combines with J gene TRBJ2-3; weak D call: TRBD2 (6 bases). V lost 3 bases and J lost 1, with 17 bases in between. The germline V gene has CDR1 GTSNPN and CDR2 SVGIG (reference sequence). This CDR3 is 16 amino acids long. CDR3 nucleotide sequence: TGTGCCTGGAGCTCCGGGAGCTTGGACGGCACAGATACGCAGTATTTT. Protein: CAWSSGSLDGTDTQYF.

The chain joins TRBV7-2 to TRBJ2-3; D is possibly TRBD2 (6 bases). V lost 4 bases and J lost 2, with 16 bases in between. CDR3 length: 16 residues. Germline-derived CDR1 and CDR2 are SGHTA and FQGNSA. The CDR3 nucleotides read TGTGCCAGCAGCTCGGATCCGGGACTGAACACAGATACGCAGTATTTT. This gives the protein CASSSDPGLNTDTQYF.

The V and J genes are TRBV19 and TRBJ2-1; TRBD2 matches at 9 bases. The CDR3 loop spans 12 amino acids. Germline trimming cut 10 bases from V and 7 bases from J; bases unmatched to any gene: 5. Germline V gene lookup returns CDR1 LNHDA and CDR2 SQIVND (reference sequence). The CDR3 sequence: CATAGGPNEQFF. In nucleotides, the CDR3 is TGTGCCACCGCGGGGGGGCCAAATGAGCAGTTCTTC.

CDR3 loop: CSVEDWGKTGTDEAFF. CDR3 in DNA: TGCAGCGTTGAAGATTGGGGAAAGACAGGGACGGATGAAGCTTTCTTT. The chain combines TRBV29-1 with TRBJ1-1; 7 bases agree with TRBD1. Germline loops: CDR1 SQVTM, CDR2 ANQGSEA. V shed 0 bases and J 7 bases; nucleotides not matched to a gene: 14. This CDR3 contains 16 residues.

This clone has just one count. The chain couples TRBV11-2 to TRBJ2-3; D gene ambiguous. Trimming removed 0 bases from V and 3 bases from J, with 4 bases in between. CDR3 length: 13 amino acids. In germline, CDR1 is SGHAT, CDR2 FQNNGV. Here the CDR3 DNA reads TGTGCCAGCAGCTTAGATCCAACAGATACGCAGTATTTT. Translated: CASSLDPTDTQYF.

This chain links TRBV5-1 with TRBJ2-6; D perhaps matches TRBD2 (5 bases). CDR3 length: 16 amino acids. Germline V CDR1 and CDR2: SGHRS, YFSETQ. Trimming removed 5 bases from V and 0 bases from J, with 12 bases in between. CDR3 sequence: CASSLIGDSGANVLTF. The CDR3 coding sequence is TGCGCCAGCAGTCTAATCGGGGACTCTGGGGCCAACGTCCTGACTTTC.

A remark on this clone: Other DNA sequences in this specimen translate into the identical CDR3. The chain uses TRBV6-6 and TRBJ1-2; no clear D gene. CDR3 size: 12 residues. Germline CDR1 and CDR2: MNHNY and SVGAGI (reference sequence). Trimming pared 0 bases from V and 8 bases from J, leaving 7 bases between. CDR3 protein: CASSYSGGGYTF. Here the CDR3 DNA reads TGTGCCAGCAGTTACTCCGGAGGGGGCTACACCTTC.

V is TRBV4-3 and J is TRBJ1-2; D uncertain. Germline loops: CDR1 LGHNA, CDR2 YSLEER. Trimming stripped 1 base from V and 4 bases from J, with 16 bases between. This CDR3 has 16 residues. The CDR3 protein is CASSQGRTRGSYGYTF. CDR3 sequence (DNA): TGCGCCAGCAGCCAAGGACGGACCCGCGGGAGCTATGGCTACACCTTC.

The CDR3 coding sequence is TGTGCCTGGATATACCGACCGCTTACCCGTGTCGGGGGCTACACCTTC. Amino acid sequence: CAWIYRPLTRVGGYTF. The rearrangement uses TRBV30 and TRBJ1-2; D is ambiguous. V was trimmed by 4 bases and J by 8 bases, leaving 26 bases between them. There are 16 residues in the CDR3. Germline V CDR1 and CDR2: GTSNPN, SVGIG (reference sequence). The whole variable domain, remainder taken from reference TRBV30 and TRBJ1-2, is SQTIHQWPATLVQPVGSPLSLECTVEGTSNPNLYWYRQAAGRGLQLLFYSVGIGQISSEVPQNLSASRPQDRQFILSSKKLLLSDSGFYLCAWIYRPLTRVGGYTFGSGTRLTVV.